A single sample gave rise to the 28 T cell receptor beta chains below, sequenced in a study of T cell changes during pregnancy in multiple sclerosis. TCRdb keeps only in-frame clones here, not all; method: immunoSEQ multiplex PCR. Of about 40,000 clones listed, about 90% are singletons. The source was CD4+ T cells from peripheral blood mononuclear cells, collected before pregnancy. These receptor sequences come from a female donor with multiple sclerosis, enrolled in a pregnancy study.

This clone occurred once. The CDR3 DNA follows: TGCGCCAGCAGCCACCGGACTAGCGGGAGCACAGATACGCAGTATTTT. This codes for CASSHRTSGSTDTQYF. The chain uses TRBV5-1 and TRBJ2-3; 11 bases match TRBD2. The CDR3 sequence is 16 residues long. Germline V lookup: CDR1 SGHRS, CDR2 YFSETQ. Trimming removed 4 bases from V and 0 bases from J; junction bases left unmatched: 4.

The genes are TRBV9 and TRBJ2-1; D is unresolved. The V end was cut by 0 bases, the J end by 1 base, with 5 bases between. Per the germline V gene, CDR1 is SGDLS and CDR2 is YYNGEE. This CDR3 comprises 14 residues. The CDR3 bases are TGTGCCAGCAGCGTAGCCGCGTCCTACAATGAGCAGTTCTTC. Its translation: CASSVAASYNEQFF.

The CDR3 reads CASSRGLAGAGEQFF. DNA of the CDR3: TGTGCCAGCAGTAGGGGACTAGCGGGAGCGGGTGAGCAGTTCTTC. This chain connects TRBV2 to TRBJ2-1; 14 bases agree with TRBD2. Germline loops: CDR1 SNHLY, CDR2 FYNNEI. There are 15 residues in the CDR3. Trimming at V came to 5 bases and at J to 9 bases, leaving 6 bases not matched to a gene.

The rearrangement links TRBV7-2 to TRBJ2-3, with 15 bases aligning to TRBD2. CDR1 and CDR2 from the germline V gene are SGHTA and FQGNSA. Trimming at V came to 4 bases and at J to 7 bases, leaving 6 bases not matched to a gene. CDR3 length equals 16 residues. CDR3 sequence reads: CASSSGLAGGLNTQYF. The DNA of the CDR3 is TGTGCCAGCAGCTCCGGACTAGCGGGAGGGCTAAATACGCAGTATTTT.

The rearrangement uses TRBV6-1 and TRBJ1-6, with 10 bases fitting TRBD1. The CDR3 extends over 16 amino acids. J was trimmed by 7 bases and V by 3 bases; bases with no gene match: 6. From germline, CDR1 is MNHNS and CDR2 SASEGT. The CDR3 spells CASSDDRGRRNSPLHF. CDR3 DNA sequence: TGTGCCAGCAGTGACGACAGGGGGCGCAGAAATTCACCCCTCCACTTT.

This rearrangement joins TRBV7-9 to TRBJ2-2; no definite D call. This CDR3 contains 15 residues. Between the trimmed V and J ends, which lost 3 bases and 0 bases, there was a span of 8 bases. The germline V gene encodes CDR1 SEHNR and CDR2 FQNEAQ (reference sequence). The CDR3 loop is CASSLSGSNTGELFF. CDR3 coding DNA: TGTGCCAGCAGCTTGTCCGGGTCGAACACCGGGGAGCTGTTTTTT.

This clone was seen a single time. V gene TRBV10-1 combines with J gene TRBJ2-6, with a tentative D call TRBD2 (7 bases). This CDR3 is 17 amino acids long. V was clipped by 10 bases and J by 0 bases, with 19 bases between them. Germline lookup yields CDR1 WNHNN and CDR2 SYGVQD (reference sequence). CDR3 in amino acids: CATQSRGLSSGANVLTF. CDR3 DNA sequence: TGCGCCACGCAAAGCAGGGGACTAAGCTCTGGGGCCAACGTCCTGACTTTC.

This chain connects TRBV14 to TRBJ2-5; a possible D gene is TRBD2 (6 bases). V was cut by 0 bases and J by 5 bases, with 13 bases left in between. The CDR3 loop spans 15 amino acids. Germline V lookup: CDR1 SGHDN, CDR2 FVKESK. DNA for the CDR3: TGTGCCAGCAGCCAAGACGGGGGAATGGGCGAGACCCAGTACTTC. This gives the protein CASSQDGGMGETQYF.

There are a few counts of this clone. The chain employs TRBV6-5 and TRBJ1-1; possible D gene TRBD1, 6 bases. This CDR3 contains 13 residues. The germline gives CDR1 MNHEY, CDR2 SVGAGI. Between the trimmed V and J ends, which lost 6 bases and 3 bases, there was a span of 11 bases. The DNA for the CDR3 is TGTGCCAGCAGCAACACAGGGTACACTGAAGCTTTCTTT. Translating it yields CASSNTGYTEAFF.

V is TRBV19 and J is TRBJ2-2; perhaps TRBD2 as D (6 bases). Per germline, CDR1 LNHDA and CDR2 SQIVND (reference sequence). Trimming took 5 bases from V and 7 from J, leaving 17 bases between them. CDR3 length: 15 residues. The CDR3 region has the DNA TGTGCCAGTAGTCAGGGCGGGGAGTTGATCGGGGAGCTGTTTTTT. This gives the protein CASSQGGELIGELFF.

The chain recombines TRBV28 with TRBJ2-1, with 9 bases matching TRBD2. From germline, CDR1 is MDHEN and CDR2 SYDVKM. The CDR3 has 17 residues. V trimming: 5 bases; J trimming: 2 bases; junction bases outside the gene matches: 10. Written as DNA, the CDR3 is TGTGCCAGCAGTCTCCCCGGGACTAGCTATGCCTACAATGAGCAGTTCTTC. Protein product: CASSLPGTSYAYNEQFF.

The rearrangement joins TRBV2 to TRBJ2-7; TRBD2 matches at 7 bases. V lost 6 bases and J lost 2; bases outside the gene matches: 7. The CDR3 contains 14 residues. Germline V CDR1 and CDR2: SNHLY, FYNNEI. CDR3 in amino acids: CASSREAGPYEQYF. The DNA of the CDR3 is TGTGCCAGCAGCCGGGAGGCCGGGCCCTACGAGCAGTACTTC.

The chain recombines TRBV6-6 with TRBJ2-5, with TRBD2 matching 8 bases. The germline V gene encodes CDR1 MNHNY and CDR2 SVGAGI (reference sequence). With 7 bases clipped from V and 4 bases from J, the junction kept 11 bases outside the gene matches. The CDR3 extends over 15 amino acids. This CDR3 reads CASIDRAGAGETQYF. The CDR3 DNA reads TGTGCCAGCATAGATAGAGCGGGAGCCGGAGAGACCCAGTACTTC.

The chain joins TRBV28 to TRBJ2-3; the D gene is possibly TRBD1 (7 bases). Trimming removed 8 bases from V and 1 base from J, with 16 bases in between. The CDR3 is 15 amino acids. The V gene's germline CDR1 is MDHEN and CDR2 SYDVKM. The CDR3, as DNA: TGTGCCAGCCTCCAGGGGGGCTCGGGCACAGATACGCAGTATTTT. Protein sequence: CASLQGGSGTDTQYF.

The chain joins TRBV11-3 to TRBJ2-1; D may be TRBD2 (6 bases). V was clipped by 2 bases and J by 0 bases, with 8 bases between them. The CDR3 totals 15 residues. Germline V gene sequence: CDR1 SGHNT, CDR2 YENEEA. The CDR3 loop reads CASSLYGSSYNEQFF. The CDR3 coding sequence is TGTGCCAGCAGCTTATACGGGAGCTCCTACAATGAGCAGTTCTTC.

The V call is TRBV6-5, the J call TRBJ2-7; the match to TRBD2 covers 8 bases. V trimming: 2 bases; J trimming: 2 bases; junction bases outside the gene matches: 2. The CDR3 extends over 14 amino acids. Per the germline V gene, CDR1 is MNHEY and CDR2 is SVGAGI. The CDR3 is CASSYTGLAYEQYF. The CDR3 DNA follows: TGTGCCAGCAGTTACACGGGACTAGCCTACGAGCAGTACTTC.

The rearrangement links TRBV4-1 to TRBJ2-4; D gene ambiguous. The CDR3 extends over 15 amino acids. The germline gives CDR1 MGHRA, CDR2 YSYEKL. With 5 bases removed from V and 0 bases from J, the gap between germline ends came to 11 bases. CDR3 amino acids: CASSSRFLAKNIQYF. CDR3 DNA sequence: TGCGCCAGCAGCTCACGGTTCCTAGCCAAAAACATTCAGTACTTC.

The rearrangement joins TRBV28 to TRBJ2-4; possibly TRBD2 for D (5 bases). Germline CDR1 is MDHEN and CDR2 is SYDVKM. Trimming cost V 1 base and J 4 bases, with 5 bases left between them. The CDR3 loop spans 13 amino acids. The CDR3 reads CASSLSGKNIQYF. Written as DNA, the CDR3 is TGTGCCAGCAGTTTATCGGGGAAAAACATTCAGTACTTC.

The chain has TRBV1 and TRBJ1-5; no DNA check was done on the table's D call, TRBD1. TRBV1 is termed a pseudogene. The CDR3 totals 13 residues. CDR3 protein: CTWTENSNQPQHF. CDR3 DNA sequence: TGCACCTGGACAGAAAATAGCAATCAGCCCCAGCATTTT.

V gene TRBV6-5 combines with J gene TRBJ1-1, with D maybe TRBD1 (6 bases). Looked up from germline, CDR1 is MNHEY and CDR2 is SVGAGI. The ends were cut back, 4 bases at V and 4 bases at J, with 13 bases in the middle. The CDR3 runs to 14 residues. CDR3: CASSWVTGSTEAFF. The CDR3 nucleotides are TGTGCCAGCAGTTGGGTTACAGGGAGCACTGAAGCTTTCTTT.

This chain links TRBV11-3 with TRBJ2-2; D is undetermined. V lost 0 bases, J lost 2 bases, and 4 bases lay in between. The CDR3 sequence is 14 residues long. Germline V CDR1 and CDR2: SGHNT, YENEEA. The CDR3: CASSLDFNTGELFF. In nucleotides, the CDR3 is TGTGCCAGCAGCTTAGACTTCAACACCGGGGAGCTGTTTTTT.

CDR3 amino acids: CASSVDPLAGAKDTQYF. The CDR3 DNA is TGTGCCAGCAGCGTAGATCCCCTAGCGGGGGCCAAAGATACGCAGTATTTT. The chain couples TRBV9 to TRBJ2-3; TRBD2 matches 10 bases. Germline V lookup: CDR1 SGDLS, CDR2 YYNGEE. Unmatched junction bases numbered 9, after V lost 0 bases and J lost 5 bases. The CDR3 totals 17 residues.

J is TRBJ1-2 and V is TRBV10-3; D gene ambiguous. The CDR3 is made up of 13 amino acids. Germline V gene lookup returns CDR1 ENHRY and CDR2 SYGVKD. Trimming shortened V by 2 bases and J by 6 bases, and 10 bases separated the two germline ends. CDR3 sequence: CAISEGSYDGYTF. The CDR3 DNA reads TGTGCCATCAGTGAGGGCAGTTATGATGGCTACACCTTC.

The J gene is TRBJ2-2, the V gene TRBV6-5, with D hard to call. CDR3 length: 14 residues. Deletions cut 0 bases from V and 5 bases from J, with 7 bases between. CDR1 is MNHEY, CDR2 SVGAGI, per germline. CDR3 in DNA: TGTGCCAGCAGTTACTCGACACTTACCGGGGAGCTGTTTTTT. This codes for CASSYSTLTGELFF.

The chain carries TRBV19 and TRBJ2-6, with D hard to call. Germline-derived CDR1 and CDR2 are LNHDA and SQIVND (reference sequence). The CDR3 is 15 residues long. Trimming stripped 3 bases from V and 0 bases from J, with 6 bases between. CDR3 DNA sequence: TGTGCCAGTAGTATCCTGGCCTCTGGGGCCAACGTCCTGACTTTC. Amino acid sequence: CASSILASGANVLTF.

CDR3: CASSFGLKGDEQFF. CDR3 in DNA: TGTGCCAGCAGTTTCGGACTAAAGGGCGATGAGCAGTTCTTC. This chain connects TRBV27 to TRBJ2-1; D may be TRBD2 (6 bases). V gave up 3 bases and J gave up 8 bases, with 14 bases separating them. In germline, CDR1 is MNHEY, CDR2 SMNVEV (reference sequence). The CDR3 is 14 amino acids.

The V call is TRBV7-6, the J call TRBJ1-5; 7 bases are shared with TRBD1. Germline CDR1 is SGHVS and CDR2 is FNYEAQ. The CDR3 is made up of 18 amino acids. V trimming: 4 bases; J trimming: 2 bases; junction bases outside the gene matches: 14. The CDR3 sequence: CASSSGTAVSYGNQPQHF. The CDR3 DNA is TGTGCCAGCAGCTCCGGGACAGCGGTATCCTACGGCAATCAGCCCCAGCATTTT.

This clone showed up just a few times. The chain carries TRBV5-1 and TRBJ2-5; D is unresolved. CDR1 and CDR2 from the germline V gene are SGHRS and YFSETQ. Trimming removed 0 bases from V and 0 bases from J, with 6 bases in between. This CDR3 is 14 amino acids long. The CDR3 is CASSLGSDQETQYF. In DNA form, the CDR3 reads TGCGCCAGCAGCTTGGGGTCAGACCAAGAGACCCAGTACTTC.